This T cell receptor beta chain derives from a study of blood T cell repertoires in COVID-19. Losses at the gene ends were 5 bases for V and 6 bases for J; bases not matched to a gene: 9. Germline CDR1 and CDR2: SGHVS and FQNEAQ. The CDR3 loop spans 15 amino acids. The authors' processing: Using reference gene primer amplification, nucleated cell counts were estimated. Using immunoSEQ multiplex PCR, the repertoire was profiled, and TCRdb retains in-frame clones only, with some absent. V and J calls and clone size are given by that table; D and trimming were obtained from the DNA. Of 120,000 to 150,000 clones in the sample, more than 75% were seen once.

Sequencing used peripheral blood. This sequence joins TRBV7-8 and TRBJ1-5; 8 nucleotides agree with TRBD1. The sequence was collected from a woman in her forties or fifties with active or convalescent COVID-19. This CDR3 is CASSLQRTGIQPQHF. The CDR3 region has the DNA TGTGCCAGCAGCCTTCAAAGGACAGGGATTCAGCCCCAGCATTTT.